This T cell receptor beta chain is from a study of blood T cells in healthy people across ages (dated by TCRdb to between 2015 and 2016). Regarding the study in general: Template switching captured roughly one uniquely barcoded TCR beta cDNA molecule per two T cells in model experiments. To track age-related changes in TCR beta repertoire diversity, the study relied on deep sequencing normalized with unique cDNA molecular identifiers. The donors were divided into four age groups: young (average around 17 years), middle-aged (around 41), aged (about 62) and long-lived (roughly 88). To avoid experimental bias, donors of different ages were distributed randomly across sequencing lanes. The study analyzed two additional independent replicas of 1 million unique cDNA reads from the same blood draw for two donors, one aged 18 to 29 and one aged 80 or older. Overall study results and their limits: Donor CMV infection status was unknown, potentially confounding age-related changes in expanded clonotypes. Estimates of total diversity based on one million sequenced T cells were regarded as lower bounds and as underestimates. There was a strong correlation between observed TCR beta diversity and the percentage of naive T cells measured by flow cytometry. As age increased, observed TCR beta diversity per million T cells dropped in a roughly linear way, and a significant reduction was already evident by age 40. Since profiling was done on bulk unsorted PBMCs, naive and antigen-experienced compartments could not be conclusively compared. Compared with the aged group, the long-lived group had more naive CD4+ T cells, fewer expanded clones and increased TCR diversity, suggesting age selection.

Per the germline V gene, ENHRY is the CDR1 and SYGVKD is the CDR2. The CDR3 runs 15 amino acids, cysteine and phenylalanine included. Kept here is only the CDR3 DNA, which spans 45 bases and is read in frame from base 1. Here V drops 8 bases and J drops 2 bases, and the junction holds 9 bases not matched to any gene. Library method: 5' RACE. Instrument on record: Illumina HiSeq 2500. The second PCR ran for roughly 6 to 11 cycles and used a J-beta primer mix along with a sample-barcoded 5' primer. Each TCR beta cDNA molecule received a unique molecular identifier from a template-switch 5' adaptor carrying 12 random nucleotides. Each sample yielded at least 3 million CDR3-containing paired-end reads. All of the RNA was converted into first-strand cDNA using the Mint cDNA synthesis kit, with a TRBC-specific oligonucleotide serving as the primer. Following uracil-DNA glycosylase treatment, all cDNA underwent a first 18-cycle PCR with the universal primers M1SS and BC2_uni_R. As for the authors' bioinformatics: For normalization, 1 million high-quality reads, each with a distinct molecular identifier, were randomly selected from each sample. Reads sharing molecular identifiers were discarded rather than binned into consensus sequences. MiTCR, set to a Q25 quality threshold and the strictest error-elimination algorithm, was used for CDR3 identification, clonotype clustering and error correction. Lower-bound total TCR beta diversity was estimated with a nonparametric unseen species model using Euler transformation. TCRdb itself trimmed the public reads at Q25 with fastp, ran MiXCR and retained productive beta chains. When rows share a CDR3 protein, they turn into one entry using the most common DNA and genes. The V and J calls, along with clone size, are taken from TCRdb and not from the paper's own processing. The sample table lists 600,000 or so distinct CDR3 sequences, 25% to 35% of them with a count of one. 15% to 17% of the sample is in the top ten clones.

The 35 to 40 donors, aged about 6 to 100 years, were systemically healthy Caucasian individuals from Russia. Each donor gave about 9.8 milliliters of peripheral blood, drawn into EDTA-treated Vacutainer tubes. Ficoll-Paque density-gradient centrifugation was used to isolate PBMCs, with at least 6.5 million per sample. Trizol reagent was used to extract total RNA from the PBMCs, yielding at least 5 micrograms per sample. The percentages of naive CD45RAhigh/CD27high T cells were determined by flow cytometry on a PBMC aliquot from every donor. The sample holds many counts of this clonotype. What antigen it recognizes has not been identified. No base qualities exist here, and no much larger clone lies one base off it.

Sequencing was done on a sample of blood. The V gene is TRBV10-3 and the J gene is TRBJ2-1, and TRBD1 aligns with 7 junction nucleotides. The origin of this receptor is a woman older than 75 in good health. The CDR3: CAIGGPQGAYNEQFF. The sequenced DNA is TGTGCCATCGGAGGACCTCAGGGGGCCTACAATGAGCAGTTCTTC.